The 7 T cell receptor beta chains below were found in one sample sequenced in a study of cytomegalovirus exposure and HLA in healthy donors. Profiling relied on immunoSEQ multiplex PCR, and the TCRdb table lists in-frame clones only, not all of them. The sample consists of roughly 170,000 clones, roughly four fifths of them appearing once. Sequenced input: PBMCs. The origin of the receptors is a woman in her late teens or twenties in good health and CMV-seropositive.

The chain links TRBV20-1 to TRBJ2-1, with unresolved D. This CDR3 region has 10 residues. V shed 2 bases and J shed 9 bases, with 5 bases lying between them. CDR1 DFQATT and CDR2 SNEGSKA come from the germline V gene (reference sequence). CDR3 sequence: CSARFIEQFF. DNA for the CDR3: TGCAGTGCTAGATTTATTGAGCAGTTCTTC.

The rearrangement links TRBV13 to TRBJ2-3, with 8 bases that match TRBD2. Germline V gives CDR1 PRHDT, CDR2 FYEKMQ (reference sequence). The CDR3 has 19 amino acids. The V and J ends lost 5 bases and 0 bases, in that order; junction bases with no gene match: 16. CDR3 in DNA: TGTGCCAGCAGCCCCCGCGGAGCGGGGGATCATCTGAGCACAGATACGCAGTATTTT. This sequence encodes CASSPRGAGDHLSTDTQYF.

The genes are TRBV4-1 and TRBJ1-1, with D hard to call. The CDR3 runs to 12 residues. Germline V gene sequence: CDR1 MGHRA, CDR2 YSYEKL. V was pared by 6 bases and J by 10 bases, with 15 bases between. The CDR3 coding sequence is TGCGCCAGCAGTCACGACAACGGCCGAGCTTTCTTT. Encoded protein: CASSHDNGRAFF.

This clone was picked up one time. The genes are TRBV15 and TRBJ2-4, with 7 bases that match TRBD1. Looked up from germline, CDR1 is LNHNV and CDR2 is YYDKDF (reference sequence). V lost 1 base, J lost 5 bases, and 2 bases stayed unmatched. This CDR3 spans 14 amino acids. CDR3 loop: CATSRGQGENIQYF. In DNA, the CDR3 is TGTGCCACCAGCAGAGGACAGGGAGAAAACATTCAGTACTTC.

This chain connects TRBV7-2 to TRBJ1-5; TRBD1 matches at 7 bases. V shed 5 bases and J 4 bases; nucleotides not matched to a gene: 5. CDR3 length: 14 residues. Germline V lookup: CDR1 SGHTA, CDR2 FQGNSA. CDR3 sequence reads: CASSRDRVNQPQHF. DNA of the CDR3: TGTGCCAGCAGCCGAGACAGGGTTAATCAGCCCCAGCATTTT. The full variable domain, its missing parts supplied by reference TRBV7-2 and TRBJ1-5, is GAGVSQSPSNKVTEKGKDVELRCDPISGHTALYWYRQSLGQGLEFLIYFQGNSAPDKSGLPSDRFSAERTGGSVSTLTIQRTQQEDSAVYLCASSRDRVNQPQHFGDGTRLSIL.

The V gene is TRBV6-4, the J gene TRBJ2-3; 14 bases align to TRBD2. This CDR3 has 14 residues. Germline V CDR1 and CDR2: MRHNA, SNTAGT. V gave up 3 bases and J gave up 9 bases; unmatched junction bases: 2. The CDR3 sequence is CASSDGTSGGTQYF. The CDR3 DNA reads as TGTGCCAGCAGTGATGGGACTAGCGGGGGAACGCAGTATTTT.

The rearrangement uses TRBV6-1 and TRBJ2-1, with 8 bases fitting TRBD1. V dropped 6 bases and J dropped 8; count of bases not matched to a gene: 6. This CDR3 contains 13 residues. Germline loops: CDR1 MNHNS, CDR2 SASEGT. For the CDR3, the DNA is TGTGCCAGCAGAGTCACAGGGGGTGATGAGCAGTTCTTC. This codes for CASRVTGGDEQFF.